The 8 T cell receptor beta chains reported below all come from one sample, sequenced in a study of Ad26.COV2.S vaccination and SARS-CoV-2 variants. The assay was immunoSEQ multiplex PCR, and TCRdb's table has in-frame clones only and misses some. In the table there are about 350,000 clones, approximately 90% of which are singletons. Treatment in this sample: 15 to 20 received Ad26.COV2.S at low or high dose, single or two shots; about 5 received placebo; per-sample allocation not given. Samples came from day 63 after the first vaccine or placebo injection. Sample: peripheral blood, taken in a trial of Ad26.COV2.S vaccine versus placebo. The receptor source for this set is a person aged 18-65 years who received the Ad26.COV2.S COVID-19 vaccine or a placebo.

The CDR3 here is CASSQDGYGGSRRINEQFF. DNA for the CDR3: TGCGCCAGCAGCCAAGATGGGTATGGCGGGAGCCGCCGGATTAATGAGCAGTTCTTC. This chain uses TRBV4-3 with TRBJ2-1, with 7 bases identical to TRBD2. Germline CDR1 reads LGHNA; CDR2 reads YSLEER. CDR3 length: 19 amino acids. The junction had 18 bases not matched to a gene; V was cut back by 0 bases and J by 7 bases.

In DNA form, the CDR3 reads TGTGCCAGCAGCTTAAGGGGACTAAACAATGAGCAGTTCTTC. It codes for CASSLRGLNNEQFF. This sequence joins TRBV4-2 and TRBJ2-1, with TRBD2 matching over 7 bases. The CDR3 covers 14 residues. J was trimmed by 5 bases and V by 5 bases; bases with no gene match: 6. The V gene's germline CDR1 is LGHNA and CDR2 YNFKEQ.

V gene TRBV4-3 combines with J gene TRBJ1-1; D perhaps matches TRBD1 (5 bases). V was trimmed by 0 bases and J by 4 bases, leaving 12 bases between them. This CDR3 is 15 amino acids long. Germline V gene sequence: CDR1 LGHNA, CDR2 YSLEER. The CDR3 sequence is CASSQDWTPRTEAFF. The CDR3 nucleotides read TGCGCCAGCAGCCAAGATTGGACACCTCGCACTGAAGCTTTCTTT.

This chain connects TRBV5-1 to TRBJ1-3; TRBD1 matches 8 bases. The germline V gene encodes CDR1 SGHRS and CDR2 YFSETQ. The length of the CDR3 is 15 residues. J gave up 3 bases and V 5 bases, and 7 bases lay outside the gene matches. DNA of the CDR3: TGCGCCAGCAGGCCGGACAGGGCAGGTGGAAACACCATATATTTT. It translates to CASRPDRAGGNTIYF.

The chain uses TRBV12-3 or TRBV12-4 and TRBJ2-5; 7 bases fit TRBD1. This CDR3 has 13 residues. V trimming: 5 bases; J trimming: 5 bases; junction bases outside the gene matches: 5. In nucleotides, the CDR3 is TGTGCCAGCAGTCGACAGGGTAGGGAGACCCAGTACTTC. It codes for CASSRQGRETQYF.

The CDR3: CASSPRTNSPLHF. CDR3 bases: TGTGCCAGCAGCCCAAGGACGAATTCACCCCTCCACTTT. The chain recombines TRBV3-1 (or the pseudogene TRBV3-2) with TRBJ1-6; D uncertain. CDR1 is LGHDT and CDR2 is YNNKEL in the germline V gene (reference sequence). The CDR3 has 13 residues. V lost 4 bases and J 7 bases, leaving 8 bases between the germline ends.

The CDR3 protein is CASSLLRGRNTEAFF. The DNA for the CDR3 is TGTGCCAGCAGTTTATTAAGGGGGAGGAACACTGAAGCTTTCTTT. The chain carries TRBV6-5 and TRBJ1-1; possible D gene TRBD1, 6 bases. Trimming pared 4 bases from V and 1 base from J, leaving 13 bases between. The germline V gene encodes CDR1 MNHEY and CDR2 SVGAGI. The CDR3 has 15 amino acids.

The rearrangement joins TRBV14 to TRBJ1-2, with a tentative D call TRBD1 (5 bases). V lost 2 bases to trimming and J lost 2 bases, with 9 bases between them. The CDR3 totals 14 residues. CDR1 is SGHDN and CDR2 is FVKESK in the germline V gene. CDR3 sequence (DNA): TGTGCCAGCAGCCAAATGGGGCGGAACTATGGCTACACCTTC. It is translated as CASSQMGRNYGYTF. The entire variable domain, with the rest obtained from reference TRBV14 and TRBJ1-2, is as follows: EAGVTQFPSHSVIEKGQTVTLRCDPISGHDNLYWYRRVMGKEIKFLLHFVKESKQDESGMPNNRFLAERTGGTYSTLKVQPAELEDSGVYFCASSQMGRNYGYTFGSGTRLTVV.